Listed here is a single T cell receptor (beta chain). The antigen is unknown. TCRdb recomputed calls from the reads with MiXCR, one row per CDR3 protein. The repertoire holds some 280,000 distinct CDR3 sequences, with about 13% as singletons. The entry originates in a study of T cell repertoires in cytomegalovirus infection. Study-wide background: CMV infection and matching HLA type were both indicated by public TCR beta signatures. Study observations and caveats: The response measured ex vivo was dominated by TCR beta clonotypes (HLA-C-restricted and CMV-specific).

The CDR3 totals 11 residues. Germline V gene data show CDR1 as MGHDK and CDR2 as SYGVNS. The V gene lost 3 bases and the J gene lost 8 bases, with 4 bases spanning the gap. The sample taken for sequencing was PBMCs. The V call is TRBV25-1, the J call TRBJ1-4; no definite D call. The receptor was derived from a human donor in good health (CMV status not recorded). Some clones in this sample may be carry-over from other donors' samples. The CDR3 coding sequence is TGTGCCAGCAGTGATTGGGAAAAACTGTTTTTT. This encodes CASSDWEKLFF.